This TCR beta chain stems from a study of T-cell reconstitution after alpha-beta-depleted transplantation in children. The study's findings and limits: Diversity and T-cell counts at one year after transplant derived mostly from new T cells. Surviving thymic progenitors and recipient T cells were the source of high TCRbeta diversity at day 60 in some patients. About two months after transplant, alpha-beta T cells reportedly came from several hundred expanded graft clones.

Researchers prepared the TCRbeta library using unique molecular identifiers, the study reports. MiXCR, run by TCRdb on the PCR reads, gives a single entry per CDR3 protein. The sample holds fewer than 700,000 distinct CDR3 sequences; 10% to 15% are singletons and the top ten take 2.2%. The CDR3 contains 16 residues. Germline trimming cut 5 bases from V and 4 bases from J; bases unmatched to any gene: 4. Per germline, CDR1 SGHTA and CDR2 FQGTGA. This clonotype has ten or more counts. The antigen remains undetermined. The gene calls are TRBV7-3 and TRBJ2-1; 14 bases agree with TRBD2. This receptor was obtained from a male patient aged 10 to 17 who had a stem cell transplant for acute myeloid leukemia, so the T cells may come from the graft donor. Sample: PBMCs, mostly from graft donor cells, taken 360 days after TCRalphabeta/CD19-depleted stem cell transplant. DNA for the CDR3: TGTGCCAGCAGCCAAAGACTAGCGGGGGGGTACAATGAGCAGTTCTTC. Protein product: CASSQRLAGGYNEQFF.